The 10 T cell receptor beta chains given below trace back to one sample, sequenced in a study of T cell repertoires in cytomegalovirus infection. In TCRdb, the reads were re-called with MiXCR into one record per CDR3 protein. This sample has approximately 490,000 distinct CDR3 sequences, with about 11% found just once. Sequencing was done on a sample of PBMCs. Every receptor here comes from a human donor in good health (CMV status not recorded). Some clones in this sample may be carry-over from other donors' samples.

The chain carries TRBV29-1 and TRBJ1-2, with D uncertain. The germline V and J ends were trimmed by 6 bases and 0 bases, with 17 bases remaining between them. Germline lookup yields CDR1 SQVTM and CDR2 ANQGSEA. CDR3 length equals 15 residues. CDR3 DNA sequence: TGCAGCGTCGATACGGACGGCAAAGCTAACTATGGCTACACCTTC. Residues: CSVDTDGKANYGYTF.

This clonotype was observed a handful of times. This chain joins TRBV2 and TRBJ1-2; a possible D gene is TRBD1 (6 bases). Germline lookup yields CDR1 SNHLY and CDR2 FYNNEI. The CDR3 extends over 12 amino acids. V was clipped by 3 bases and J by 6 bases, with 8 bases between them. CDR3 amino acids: CASSDRGDGYTF. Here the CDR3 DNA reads TGTGCCAGCAGTGACAGGGGCGATGGCTACACCTTC.

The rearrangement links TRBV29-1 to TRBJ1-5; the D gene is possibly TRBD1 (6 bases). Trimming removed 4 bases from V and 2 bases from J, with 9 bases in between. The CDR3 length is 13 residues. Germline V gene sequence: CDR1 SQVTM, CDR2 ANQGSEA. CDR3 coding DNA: TGCAGCGTTGCCGCAGGGGGCAATCAGCCCCAGCATTTT. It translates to CSVAAGGNQPQHF.

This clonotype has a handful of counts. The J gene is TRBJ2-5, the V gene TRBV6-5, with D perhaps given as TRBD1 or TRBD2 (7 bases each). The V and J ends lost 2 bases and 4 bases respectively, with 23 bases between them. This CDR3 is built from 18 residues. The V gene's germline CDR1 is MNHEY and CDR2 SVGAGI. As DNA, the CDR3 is TGTGCCAGCAGTTACGCGGGGGACAGATACGCCAAGAGAGAGACCCAGTACTTC. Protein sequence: CASSYAGDRYAKRETQYF.

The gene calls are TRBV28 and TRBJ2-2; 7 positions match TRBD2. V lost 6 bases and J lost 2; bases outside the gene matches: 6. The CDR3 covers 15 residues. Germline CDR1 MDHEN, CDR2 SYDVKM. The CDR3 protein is CASSPTSANTGELFF. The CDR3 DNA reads TGTGCCAGCAGCCCCACTAGCGCTAACACCGGGGAGCTGTTTTTT.

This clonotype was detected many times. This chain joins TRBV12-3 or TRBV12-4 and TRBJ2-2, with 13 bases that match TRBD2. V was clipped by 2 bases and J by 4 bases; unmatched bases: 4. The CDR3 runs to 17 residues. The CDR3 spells CASSLQGTSGATGELFF. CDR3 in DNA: TGTGCCAGCAGTTTACAGGGGACTAGCGGGGCCACCGGGGAGCTGTTTTTT.

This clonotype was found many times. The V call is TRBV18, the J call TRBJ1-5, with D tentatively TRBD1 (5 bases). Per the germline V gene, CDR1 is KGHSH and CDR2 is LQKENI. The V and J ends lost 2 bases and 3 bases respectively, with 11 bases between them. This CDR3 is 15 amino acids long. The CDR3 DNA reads TGTGCCAGCTCACCAGCCCAGGGAACCAATCAGCCCCAGCATTTT. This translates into CASSPAQGTNQPQHF.

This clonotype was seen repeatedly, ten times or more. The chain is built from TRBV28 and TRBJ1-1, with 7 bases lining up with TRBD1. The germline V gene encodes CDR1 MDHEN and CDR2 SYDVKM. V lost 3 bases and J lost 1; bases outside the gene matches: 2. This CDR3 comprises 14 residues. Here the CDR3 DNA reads TGTGCCAGCAGTTTTGACAGGGAGAACACTGAAGCTTTCTTT. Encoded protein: CASSFDRENTEAFF.

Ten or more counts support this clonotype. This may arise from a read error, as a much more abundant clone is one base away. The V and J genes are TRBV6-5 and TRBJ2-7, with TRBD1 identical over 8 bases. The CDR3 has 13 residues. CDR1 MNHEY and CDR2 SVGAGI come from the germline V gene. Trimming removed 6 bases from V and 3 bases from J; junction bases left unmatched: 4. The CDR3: CASSRDRYYEQYF. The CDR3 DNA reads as TGTGCCAGCAGCCGGGACAGGTACTACGAGCAGTACTTC.

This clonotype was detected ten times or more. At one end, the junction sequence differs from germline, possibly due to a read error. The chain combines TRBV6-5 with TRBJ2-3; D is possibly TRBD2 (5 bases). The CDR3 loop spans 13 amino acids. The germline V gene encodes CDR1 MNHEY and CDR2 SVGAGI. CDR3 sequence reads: CASSYSRPASLLF. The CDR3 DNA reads TGTGCCAGCAGTTACTCCCGGCCAGCTAGCCTCCTTTTT.